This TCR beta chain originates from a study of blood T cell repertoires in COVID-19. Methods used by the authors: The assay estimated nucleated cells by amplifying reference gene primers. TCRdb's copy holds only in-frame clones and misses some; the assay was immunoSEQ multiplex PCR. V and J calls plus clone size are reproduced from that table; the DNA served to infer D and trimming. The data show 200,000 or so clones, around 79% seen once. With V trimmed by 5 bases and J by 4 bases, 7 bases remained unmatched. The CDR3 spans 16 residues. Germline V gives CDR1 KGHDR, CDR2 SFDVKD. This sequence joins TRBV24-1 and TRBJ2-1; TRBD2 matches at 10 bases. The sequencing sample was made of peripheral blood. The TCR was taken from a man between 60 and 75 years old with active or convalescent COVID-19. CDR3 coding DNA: TGTGCCACCAGTGGCACTAGCGGGATCCCGTACAATGAGCAGTTCTTC. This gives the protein CATSGTSGIPYNEQFF.